The present entry profiles one T cell receptor (beta chain) with its context. Method: immunoSEQ multiplex PCR; TCRdb's copy keeps in-frame clones and lacks some. This table holds some 77,000 clones, 90% to 95% found once. The sample is drawn from a study of T cell changes during pregnancy in multiple sclerosis. This CDR3 has 16 residues. Germline CDR1 is SGHKS and CDR2 is YYEKEE (reference sequence). Germline trimming cut 0 bases from V and 8 bases from J; bases unmatched to any gene: 13. The sample was peripheral blood, taken in the second trimester of pregnancy. This chain connects TRBV5-5 to TRBJ2-7, with TRBD1 identical over 8 bases. This clonotype was sampled from a female donor in good health, enrolled as a control in a pregnancy study. The chain's CDR3 is CASSLDRDRTTTQQYF. The CDR3, as DNA: TGTGCCAGCAGCTTGGATAGGGACAGGACAACTACGCAGCAGTACTTC.